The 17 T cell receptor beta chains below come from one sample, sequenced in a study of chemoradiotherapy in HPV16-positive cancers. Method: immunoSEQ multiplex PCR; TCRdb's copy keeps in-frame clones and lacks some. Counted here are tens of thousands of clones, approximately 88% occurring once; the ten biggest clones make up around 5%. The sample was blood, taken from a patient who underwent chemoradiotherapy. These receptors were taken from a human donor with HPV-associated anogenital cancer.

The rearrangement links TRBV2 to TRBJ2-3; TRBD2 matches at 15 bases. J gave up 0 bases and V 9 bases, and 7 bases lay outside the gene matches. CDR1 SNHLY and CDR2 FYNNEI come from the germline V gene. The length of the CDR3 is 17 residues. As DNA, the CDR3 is TGTGCCAGGGGACTAGCGGGGGGTGACCCTAGCACAGATACGCAGTATTTT. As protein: CARGLAGGDPSTDTQYF.

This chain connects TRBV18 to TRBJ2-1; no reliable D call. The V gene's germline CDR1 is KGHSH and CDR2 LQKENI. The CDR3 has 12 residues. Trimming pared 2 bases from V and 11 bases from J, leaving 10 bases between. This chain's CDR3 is CASSPDESQQFF. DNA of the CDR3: TGTGCCAGCTCACCAGACGAGAGCCAGCAGTTCTTC.

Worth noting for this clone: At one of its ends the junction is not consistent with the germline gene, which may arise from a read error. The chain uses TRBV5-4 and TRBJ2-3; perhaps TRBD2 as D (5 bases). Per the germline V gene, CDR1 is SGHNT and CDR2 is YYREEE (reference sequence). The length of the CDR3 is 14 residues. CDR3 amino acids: CVSSTWTSTDTQYF. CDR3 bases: TGTGTCAGCAGCACATGGACTAGCACAGATACGCAGTATTTT.

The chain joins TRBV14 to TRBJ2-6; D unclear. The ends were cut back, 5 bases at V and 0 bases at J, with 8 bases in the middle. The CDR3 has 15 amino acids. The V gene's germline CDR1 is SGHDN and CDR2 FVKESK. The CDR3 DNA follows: TGTGCCAGCAGCTCAACAGACTCTGGGGCCAACGTCCTGACTTTC. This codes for CASSSTDSGANVLTF.

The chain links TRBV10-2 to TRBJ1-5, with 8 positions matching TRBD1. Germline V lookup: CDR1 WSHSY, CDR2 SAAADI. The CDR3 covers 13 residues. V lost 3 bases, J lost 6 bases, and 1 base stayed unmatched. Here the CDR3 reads CASSEQGGQPQHF. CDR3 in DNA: TGCGCCAGCAGTGAACAGGGGGGTCAGCCCCAGCATTTT.

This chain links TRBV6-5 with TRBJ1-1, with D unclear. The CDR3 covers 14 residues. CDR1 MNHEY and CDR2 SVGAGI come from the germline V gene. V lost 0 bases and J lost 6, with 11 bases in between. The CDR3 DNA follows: TGTGCCAGCAGTTACTCGAACCAGTTCTCTGAAGCTTTCTTT. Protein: CASSYSNQFSEAFF.

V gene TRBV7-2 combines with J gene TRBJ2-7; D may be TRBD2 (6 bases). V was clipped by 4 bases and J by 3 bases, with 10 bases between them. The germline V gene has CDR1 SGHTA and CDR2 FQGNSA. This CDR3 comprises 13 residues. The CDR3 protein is CASSSRTNYEQYF. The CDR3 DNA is TGTGCCAGCAGCTCGCGGACTAACTACGAGCAGTACTTC.

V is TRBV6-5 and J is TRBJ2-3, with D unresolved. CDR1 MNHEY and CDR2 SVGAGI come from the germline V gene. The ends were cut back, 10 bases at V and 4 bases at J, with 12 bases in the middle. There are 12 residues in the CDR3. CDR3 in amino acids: CATGPWPDTQYF. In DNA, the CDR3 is TGTGCCACTGGTCCTTGGCCAGATACGCAGTATTTT.

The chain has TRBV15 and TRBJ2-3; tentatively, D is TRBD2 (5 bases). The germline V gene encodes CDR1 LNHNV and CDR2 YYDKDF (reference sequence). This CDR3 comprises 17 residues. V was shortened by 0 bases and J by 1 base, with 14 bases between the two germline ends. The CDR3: CATSRDLRDSGTDTQYF. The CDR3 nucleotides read TGTGCCACCAGCAGAGATCTTCGGGATTCAGGCACAGATACGCAGTATTTT.

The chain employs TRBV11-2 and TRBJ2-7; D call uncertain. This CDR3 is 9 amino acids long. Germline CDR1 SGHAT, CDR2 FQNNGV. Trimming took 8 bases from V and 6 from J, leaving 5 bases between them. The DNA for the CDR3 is TGTGCCAGCGGTCCCGAGCAGTACTTC. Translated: CASGPEQYF.

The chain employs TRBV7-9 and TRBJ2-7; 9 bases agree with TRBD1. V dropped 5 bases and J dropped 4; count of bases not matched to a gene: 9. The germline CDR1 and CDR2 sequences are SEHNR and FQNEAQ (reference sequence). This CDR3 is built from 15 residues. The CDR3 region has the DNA TGTGCCAGCAGCGGAACAACAGGGGGCGCGTACGAGCAGTACTTC. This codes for CASSGTTGGAYEQYF.

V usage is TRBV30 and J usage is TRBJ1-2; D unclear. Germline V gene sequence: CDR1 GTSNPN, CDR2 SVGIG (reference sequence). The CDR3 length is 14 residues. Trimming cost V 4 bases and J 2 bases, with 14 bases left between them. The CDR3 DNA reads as TGTGCCTGGAACCTTGGAGGGCCCAACTATGGCTACACCTTC. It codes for CAWNLGGPNYGYTF.

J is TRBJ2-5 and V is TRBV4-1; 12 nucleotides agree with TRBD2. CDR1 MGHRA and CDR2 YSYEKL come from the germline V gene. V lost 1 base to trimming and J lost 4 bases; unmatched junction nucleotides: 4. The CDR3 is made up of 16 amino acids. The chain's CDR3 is CASSQVTSGGRETQYF. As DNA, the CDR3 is TGCGCCAGCAGCCAAGTGACTAGCGGGGGTAGAGAGACCCAGTACTTC.

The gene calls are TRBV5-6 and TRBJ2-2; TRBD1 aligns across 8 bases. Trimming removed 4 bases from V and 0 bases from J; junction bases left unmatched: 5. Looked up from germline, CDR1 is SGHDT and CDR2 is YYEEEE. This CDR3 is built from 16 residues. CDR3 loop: CASSRDRISNTGELFF. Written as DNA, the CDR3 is TGTGCCAGCAGCAGGGACAGGATTTCGAACACCGGGGAGCTGTTTTTT.

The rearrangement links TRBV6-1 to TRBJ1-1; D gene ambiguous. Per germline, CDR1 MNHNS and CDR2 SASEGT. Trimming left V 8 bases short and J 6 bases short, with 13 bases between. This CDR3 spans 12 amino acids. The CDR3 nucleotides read TGTGCCAGCTCCCCATCATTTTCTGAAGCTTTCTTT. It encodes CASSPSFSEAFF.

CDR3 protein: CASSLGSITVNTEAFF. The DNA of the CDR3 is TGCGCCAGCAGCTTGGGTTCAATTACAGTGAACACTGAAGCTTTCTTT. The V and J genes are TRBV5-1 and TRBJ1-1; D gene uncertain. The CDR3 covers 16 residues. Germline V gene data show CDR1 as SGHRS and CDR2 as YFSETQ. V gave up 0 bases and J gave up 0 bases, with 12 bases separating them.

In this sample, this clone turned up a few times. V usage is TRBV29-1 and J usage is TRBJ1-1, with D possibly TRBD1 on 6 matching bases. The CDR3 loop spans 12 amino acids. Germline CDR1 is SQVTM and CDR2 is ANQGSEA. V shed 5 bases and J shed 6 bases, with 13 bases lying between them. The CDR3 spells CSVRSRGPEAFF. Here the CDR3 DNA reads TGCAGCGTTCGGTCCAGGGGCCCTGAAGCTTTCTTT.